The source of this TCR beta chain is a study of blood T cell repertoires in COVID-19. Study-wide background: COVID-19 samples collected from the United States, Italy and Spain covered acute and convalescent phases. PBMCs, B-cell-depleted T cells, or T cells were the source of the cDNA or gDNA that made up the material.

The V and J ends lost 0 bases and 6 bases respectively, with 18 bases between them. The CDR3 consists of 16 residues. Germline lookup yields CDR1 LNHNV and CDR2 YYDKDF (reference sequence). Per the original data handling: Scientists estimated how many nucleated cells there were by amplifying reference gene primers. Only in-frame clones appear in the TCRdb table, and some are missing; sequencing was by immunoSEQ multiplex PCR. D and trimming were read from the DNA, whereas the V and J calls and clone size are those reported in that table. The sample contains over 150,000 clones, 65% to 85% of which appear only once.

The source material was peripheral blood. The V call is TRBV15, the J call TRBJ2-7; TRBD1 is a possible D gene (5 bases). The source of this sequence is a woman older than 75 with acute or convalescent COVID-19. The CDR3 DNA sequence: TGTGCCACCAGCAGAGAAACTTCAGGGAATAGGGTCGAGCAGTACTTC. Its translation is CATSRETSGNRVEQYF.